This TCR beta chain was sequenced in a study of cytomegalovirus exposure and HLA in healthy donors. General study points: Across donors, presence/absence analyses took sequencing depth to be roughly uniform. In terms of immune exposure information, only CMV serostatus was available. Analysis performed later showed TCR beta chains linked to HLA being more clonally expanded than equally common others. There was a cluster of highly shared sequence variants that was likely a sequencing artifact.

Researchers ran the PCR with 60 Vbeta and 13 Jbeta primers. Produced via immunoSEQ multiplex PCR; TCRdb's table is partial and in-frame only. The sample contains around 150,000 clones, roughly 85% of which appear only once. Comments on this clone: Its specificity is unknown.

V dropped 6 bases and J dropped 1 base, with 9 bases sitting between them. Germline values: CDR1 SGHVS, CDR2 FNYEAQ. The CDR3 loop spans 13 amino acids. The chain is built from TRBV7-6 and TRBJ1-1, with D tentatively TRBD1 (6 bases). The receptor's source is a man in his forties or fifties in good health and CMV-seronegative. Sequencing input: PBMCs. The chain's CDR3 is CASSDRSNTEAFF. The CDR3 nucleotides are TGTGCCAGCAGTGACAGGTCGAACACTGAAGCTTTCTTT. Variable domain in full (rest from reference TRBV7-6 and TRBJ1-1): GAGVSQSPRYKVTKRGQDVALRCDPISGHVSLYWYRQALGQGPEFLTYFNYEAQQDKSGLPNDRFSAERPEGSISTLTIQRTEQRDSAMYRCASSDRSNTEAFFGQGTRLTVV.